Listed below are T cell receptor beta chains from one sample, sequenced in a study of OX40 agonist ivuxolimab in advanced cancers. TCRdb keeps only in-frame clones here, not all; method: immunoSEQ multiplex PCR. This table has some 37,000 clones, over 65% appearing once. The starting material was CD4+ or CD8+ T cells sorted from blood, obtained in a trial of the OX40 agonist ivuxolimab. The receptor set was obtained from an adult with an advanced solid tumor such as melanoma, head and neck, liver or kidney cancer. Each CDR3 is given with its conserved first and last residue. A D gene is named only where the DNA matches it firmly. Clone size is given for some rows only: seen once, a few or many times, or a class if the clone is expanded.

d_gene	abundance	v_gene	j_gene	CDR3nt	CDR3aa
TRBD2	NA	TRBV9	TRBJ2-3	TGTGCCAGCAGCGAGGGAGGGGTAGATACGCAGTATTTT	CASSEGGVDTQYF
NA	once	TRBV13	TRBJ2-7	TGTGCCAGCAGCTCCTCGGGGGCTATAGCCTACGAGCAGTACTTC	CASSSSGAIAYEQYF
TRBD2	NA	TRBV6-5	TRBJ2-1	TGTGCCAGCCCTTTGGGGCTAGCGGGATACAATGAGCAGTTCTTC	CASPLGLAGYNEQFF
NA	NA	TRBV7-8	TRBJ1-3	TGTGCCAGCAGCGACCAGCCATACTCTGGAAACACCATATATTTT	CASSDQPYSGNTIYF
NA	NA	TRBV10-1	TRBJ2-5	TGCGCCAGTGAAATACCGGGACGGATCAACCAAGAGACCCAGTACTTC	CASEIPGRINQETQYF
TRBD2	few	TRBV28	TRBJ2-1	TGTGCCAGCAGTGCTACGACTAGCGGGACTGGAGATGAGCAGTTCTTC	CASSATTSGTGDEQFF
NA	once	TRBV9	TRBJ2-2	TGTGCCAGCAACCGGGGATCGAACACCGGGGAGCTGTTTTTT	CASNRGSNTGELFF
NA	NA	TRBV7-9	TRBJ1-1	TGTGCCAGCAGCCCCAGACAGGCCCCGAACACTGAAGCTTTCTTT	CASSPRQAPNTEAFF
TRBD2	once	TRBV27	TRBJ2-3	TGTGCCAGCAGCGAGCGGGGAAGCTTTACAGATACGCAGTATTTT	CASSERGSFTDTQYF
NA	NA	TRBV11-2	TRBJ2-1	TGTGCCAGTCAGGGCCGGGACTACAATGAGCAGTTCTTC	CASQGRDYNEQFF
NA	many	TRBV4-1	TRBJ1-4	TGCGCCAGCAGCCAAGAGGGATTCGGCCAGGCATTAGGAAAACTGTTTTTT	CASSQEGFGQALGKLFF
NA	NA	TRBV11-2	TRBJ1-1	TGTGCCAGCAGCATTGCTGGCACTGAAGCTTTCTTT	CASSIAGTEAFF
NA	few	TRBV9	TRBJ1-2	TGTGCCAGCAGCGGAGAGGGATCGACGGATGGCTACACCTTC	CASSGEGSTDGYTF
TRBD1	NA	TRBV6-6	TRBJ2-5	TGTGCCAGCAGTTTTCCGGACAGGGTCGACGAGACCCAGTACTTC	CASSFPDRVDETQYF
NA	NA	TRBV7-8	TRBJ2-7	TGTGCCAGCTCCCAAGGGTGGCCCTACGAGCAGTACTTC	CASSQGWPYEQYF
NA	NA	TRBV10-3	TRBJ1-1	TGTGCCATCAGTGATTGGCAGAACACTGAAGCTTTCTTT	CAISDWQNTEAFF
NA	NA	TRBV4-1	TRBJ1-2	TGCGCCAGCAGCCAAGCTCAGGCGCCAGTCAACTATGGCTACACCTTC	CASSQAQAPVNYGYTF
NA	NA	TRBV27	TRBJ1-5	TGTGCCAGCAGTTTATTGGGCCGCAATCAGCCCCAGCATTTT	CASSLLGRNQPQHF
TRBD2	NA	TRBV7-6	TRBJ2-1	TGTGCCAGCAGCTTAGTAGCGGGAGTCTCCTACAATGAGCAGTTCTTC	CASSLVAGVSYNEQFF
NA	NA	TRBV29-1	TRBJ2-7	TGCAGCGTTTTGGGGGGGCTGGACGAGCAGTACTTC	CSVLGGLDEQYF
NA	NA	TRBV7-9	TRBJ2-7	TGTGCCAGCAGCCCCGAGAGTGTCCCAGACGAGCAGTACTTC	CASSPESVPDEQYF
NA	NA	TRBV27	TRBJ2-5	TGTGCCAGCAGTCCAATACAGGGTGGAGAGACCCAGTACTTC	CASSPIQGGETQYF
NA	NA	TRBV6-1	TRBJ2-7	TGTGCCAGCAGTTCGTCCAGCTCCTACGAGCAGTACTTC	CASSSSSSYEQYF
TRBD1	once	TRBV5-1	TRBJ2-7	TGCGCCAGCAGCTCGGGACAGACCTACGAGCAGTACTTC	CASSSGQTYEQYF
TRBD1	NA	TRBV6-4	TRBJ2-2	TGTGCCAGCAGTGATACCATCGGGACAGATATTAACACCGGGGAGCTGTTTTTT	CASSDTIGTDINTGELFF
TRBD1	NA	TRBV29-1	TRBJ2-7	TGCAGCGTTTCCGGGACAGGGGGATTCTACGAGCAGTACTTC	CSVSGTGGFYEQYF
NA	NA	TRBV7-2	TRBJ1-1	TGTGCCAGCAGCTTTAGGACAGCGAACACTGAAGCTTTCTTT	CASSFRTANTEAFF
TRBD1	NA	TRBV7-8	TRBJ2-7	TGTGCCAGCAGCTTAGCAGGACAGGCCTACGAGCAGTACTTC	CASSLAGQAYEQYF
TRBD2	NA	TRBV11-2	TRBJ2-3	TGTGCCAGCCGGACCCCGGGGGGTGCAGATACGCAGTATTTT	CASRTPGGADTQYF
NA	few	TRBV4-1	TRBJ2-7	TGCGCCAGCAGCCAAGTCATGGACTACTACGAGCAGTACTTC	CASSQVMDYYEQYF
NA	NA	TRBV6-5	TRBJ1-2	TGTGCCAGCAGCCCAAACCCGGTGGCCGGAGGTGGCTACACCTTC	CASSPNPVAGGGYTF
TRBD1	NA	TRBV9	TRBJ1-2	TGTGCCAGCAGCGCCGGACAGGGGGGAACCTATGGCTACACCTTC	CASSAGQGGTYGYTF
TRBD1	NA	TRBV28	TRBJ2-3	TGTGCCAGCAGTTTCCCGGCCCGGGACAGGAAAACAGATACGCAGTATTTT	CASSFPARDRKTDTQYF
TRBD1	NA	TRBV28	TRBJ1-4	TGTGCCAGCAGTTTATCTTACAGGGGGGATATGGAAAAACTGTTTTTT	CASSLSYRGDMEKLFF
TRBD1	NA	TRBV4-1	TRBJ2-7	TGCGCCAGCAGCTACGACTGGGGGACAGGGGACGAGCAGTACTTC	CASSYDWGTGDEQYF
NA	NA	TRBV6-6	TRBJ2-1	TGTGCCAGCAGTTATAACGCTGAGCAGTTCTTC	CASSYNAEQFF
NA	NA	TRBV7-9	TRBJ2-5	TGTGCCAGCAGCTCGATAGCCCAGGTGGGGACGGAGACCCAGTACTTC	CASSSIAQVGTETQYF
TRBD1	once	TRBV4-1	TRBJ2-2	TGCGCCAGCAGCCAATTCTCCCCCGGGACAGAAATCACCGGGGAGCTGTTTTTT	CASSQFSPGTEITGELFF
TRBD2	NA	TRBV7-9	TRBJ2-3	TGTGCCAGCAACCAAGCGGGGCTAGCGGGGGGAACAGATACGCAGTATTTT	CASNQAGLAGGTDTQYF
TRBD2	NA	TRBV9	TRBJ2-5	TGTGCCAGCAGCCCTAGCGGGAAAGGAGAGACCCAGTACTTC	CASSPSGKGETQYF
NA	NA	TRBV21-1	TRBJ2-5	TGTGCCAGCTCACGATGGGGTTCCGGGGTGGAGACCCAGTACTTC	CASSRWGSGVETQYF